This section outlines one TCR beta chain sequence together with its context. This entry comes from a study of technical replicates of blood from several donors. The length of the CDR3 is 15 residues. The ends were cut back, 3 bases at V and 8 bases at J, with 15 bases in the middle. Germline V gives CDR1 SGHRS, CDR2 YFSETQ. Here immunoSEQ multiplex PCR was the method, and the copy in TCRdb shows in-frame clones only, minus some. The table shows about 75,000 clones, with about nine tenths occurring only once. J is TRBJ1-6 and V is TRBV5-1; D is unresolved. Sequenced input: T cells isolated from PBMCs. The receptor was derived from a human donor in good health. Some clones in this sample may be carry-over from other donors' samples. CDR3 bases: TGCGCCAGCAGCTGGTCGGGTTTTGGCGATTCACCCCTCCACTTT. This gives the protein CASSWSGFGDSPLHF.